The clone carrying this T cell receptor beta chain appeared a single time. The data stem from a study of blood T cell repertoires in COVID-19. The CDR3 length is 15 residues. V was shortened by 6 bases and J by 5 bases, with 19 bases between the two germline ends. Germline assignment: CDR1 SGHAT and CDR2 FQNNGV. The data were produced by immunoSEQ multiplex PCR, yet TCRdb's version contains in-frame clones alone and is incomplete. The table has around 58,000 clones, around 90% seen once; the top ten hold less than 15%. The chain employs TRBV11-2 and TRBJ1-1; no clear D gene. The specimen sequenced was peripheral blood. The receptor's source is a man in his sixties with active COVID-19. The CDR3 protein is CASRHTGLPGTEAFF. CDR3 nucleotide sequence: TGTGCCAGCAGACACACCGGGCTCCCGGGGACTGAAGCTTTCTTT.